A single sample gave rise to the 23 T cell receptor beta chains below, sequenced in a study of prognosis after radiotherapy for stage I lung cancer. Amplification of TCR beta CDR3 from genomic DNA used two-round multiplex PCR. Amplification during the initial PCR round employed primers specific to each TRBV and TRBJ gene. TCRdb re-called the multiplex PCR reads with MiXCR, one entry per CDR3 protein. The table records roughly 38,000 distinct CDR3 sequences, approximately 25% of them present only once. The starting material was PBMCs, obtained before or after stereotactic body radiation therapy (not recorded which). These receptor sequences come from a donor of 50 years or more with non-small cell lung cancer.

The table lists this clonotype with many counts. The chain links TRBV6-2 or TRBV6-3 to TRBJ1-1; D perhaps matches TRBD1 (6 bases). CDR3 size: 15 residues. V was trimmed by 7 bases and J by 1 base, leaving 16 bases between them. Germline V lookup: CDR1 MNHEY, CDR2 SVGEGT. CDR3 DNA sequence: TGTGCCAGCATAAGGACAGCTGCCCAGAACACTGAAGCTTTCTTT. Encoded protein: CASIRTAAQNTEAFF.

With respect to this clonotype: It may be a read error: a sequence one base away is much more abundant. The chain has TRBV6-4 and TRBJ1-1, with D possibly being TRBD1 (5 bases). CDR3 length: 12 amino acids. V was shortened by 0 bases and J by 9 bases, with 8 bases between the two germline ends. Per germline, CDR1 MRHNA and CDR2 SNTAGT. The CDR3 region has the DNA TGTGCCAGCAGTGACTCCAGGGATCAAGCTTTCTTT. Its translation: CASSDSRDQAFF.

This clonotype occurred many times. The chain employs TRBV12-3 or TRBV12-4 and TRBJ1-1; D may be TRBD1 (6 bases). Deletions cut 1 base from V and 11 bases from J, with 14 bases between. This CDR3 contains 13 residues. The CDR3: CASSLGGGQGAFF. The CDR3 DNA sequence: TGTGCCAGCAGTTTAGGGGGCGGGCAGGGGGCTTTCTTT.

This clonotype was counted a single time. The chain carries TRBV6-2 or TRBV6-3 and TRBJ2-1, with TRBD2 matching over 10 bases. J lost 8 bases, V lost 5 bases, and 12 bases had no gene match. Looked up from germline, CDR1 is MNHEY and CDR2 is SVGEGT. This CDR3 region has 16 residues. CDR3 nucleotide sequence: TGTGCCAGCAGTGAAGCCCAAGCACTAGCGGGATATGAGCAGTTCTTC. Its translation: CASSEAQALAGYEQFF.

This clonotype came up many times. The chain couples TRBV27 to TRBJ2-1, with no clear D. Trimming cost V 7 bases and J 6 bases, with 19 bases left between them. Germline values: CDR1 MNHEY, CDR2 SMNVEV (reference sequence). The CDR3 runs to 15 residues. The CDR3 is CASTLRWPPVNEQFF. CDR3 bases: TGTGCCAGCACCCTCCGGTGGCCACCGGTCAATGAGCAGTTCTTC.

A word on this clonotype: A read error likely explains this, since a far larger clone differs by one base. This chain links TRBV6-5 with TRBJ2-1; D unclear. Per germline, CDR1 MNHEY and CDR2 SVGAGI. This CDR3 is 16 amino acids long. V was cut by 4 bases and J by 6 bases, with 19 bases left in between. The CDR3 reads CASSLEGHLDRNEQFF. CDR3 coding DNA: TGTGCCAGCAGTTTAGAAGGGCACCTCGATCGCAATGAGCAGTTCTTC.

Comment on this clonotype: A much larger clone lies a single base off, so this may be a read error. J is TRBJ1-4 and V is TRBV15; TRBD1 agrees at 7 bases. There are 14 residues in the CDR3. Germline CDR1 and CDR2: LNHNV and YYDKDF (reference sequence). Written as DNA, the CDR3 is TGTGCCACCAGAAGAGATCAGGGGGTCGAAAAACTGTTTTTT. Translation: CATRRDQGVEKLFF.

This clonotype was observed many times. The chain uses TRBV28 and TRBJ1-2, with D possibly TRBD1 on 6 matching bases. Germline V gene sequence: CDR1 MDHEN, CDR2 SYDVKM. This CDR3 is built from 13 residues. The V and J ends lost 6 bases and 6 bases respectively, with 14 bases between them. The CDR3 reads CASRQQGEDGYTF. The CDR3 region has the DNA TGTGCCAGCAGACAACAGGGAGAGGATGGCTACACCTTC.

Details on this clonotype: This may be a read error, as it is one base from a much larger clone. This chain uses TRBV7-2 with TRBJ1-1; no reliable D call. The germline V gene encodes CDR1 SGHTA and CDR2 FQGNSA. This CDR3 contains 17 residues. CDR3 loop: CAGSLAFRRALNTEAFF. CDR3 DNA sequence: TGTGCCGGCAGCTTAGCGTTTCGGCGAGCCTTGAACACTGAAGCTTTCTTT.

The chain uses TRBV20-1 and TRBJ2-7, with 10 bases matching TRBD2. J was trimmed by 3 bases and V by 6 bases; bases with no gene match: 14. This CDR3 spans 16 amino acids. From germline, CDR1 is DFQATT and CDR2 SNEGSKA (reference sequence). CDR3 amino acids: CSAKTSGASLHYEQYF. The CDR3 nucleotides are TGCAGTGCGAAAACTAGCGGGGCGTCCCTCCACTACGAGCAGTACTTC.

This clonotype was seen ten or more times. The chain joins TRBV7-3 to TRBJ2-2; D not resolved. CDR1 is SGHTA and CDR2 is FQGTGA in the germline V gene. The CDR3 totals 15 residues. The ends were cut back, 5 bases at V and 1 base at J, with 11 bases in the middle. The CDR3 DNA is TGTGCCAGCAGCCCTCAGCCAGGGAACACCGGGGAGCTGTTTTTT. Its protein product is CASSPQPGNTGELFF.

This clonotype came up many times. This chain uses TRBV19 with TRBJ1-3; D perhaps matches TRBD1 (6 bases). V was clipped by 8 bases and J by 1 base, with 9 bases between them. This CDR3 contains 13 residues. Per germline, CDR1 LNHDA and CDR2 SQIVND (reference sequence). CDR3 residues: CASGQTSGNTIYF. The CDR3, as DNA: TGTGCCAGTGGACAGACTTCTGGAAACACCATATATTTT.

This clonotype was detected ten times or more. The chain links TRBV20-1 to TRBJ2-5, with 15 nucleotides matching TRBD2. The V and J ends lost 4 bases and 1 base, in that order; junction bases with no gene match: 13. Germline V gene data show CDR1 as DFQATT and CDR2 as SNEGSKA (reference sequence). The CDR3 consists of 19 residues. The CDR3 here is CSATGAPGLAGGSQETQYF. The CDR3 DNA reads as TGCAGTGCTACCGGGGCTCCGGGACTAGCGGGGGGCTCCCAAGAGACCCAGTACTTC.

This clonotype was recorded at least ten times. V is TRBV20-1 and J is TRBJ2-7; 12 bases align to TRBD2. Germline-derived CDR1 and CDR2 are DFQATT and SNEGSKA (reference sequence). The CDR3 has 16 amino acids. Germline trimming cut 4 bases from V and 0 bases from J; bases unmatched to any gene: 7. CDR3 nucleotides: TGCAGTGCTAAACCCGTACTAGCGGGAGGCTCCTACGAGCAGTACTTC. This translates into CSAKPVLAGGSYEQYF.

This clonotype occurred many times. The chain joins TRBV5-1 to TRBJ2-2; perhaps TRBD1 as D (5 bases). V shed 4 bases and J shed 3 bases, with 16 bases lying between them. Looked up from germline, CDR1 is SGHRS and CDR2 is YFSETQ. The CDR3 has 16 amino acids. The CDR3 loop reads CASSPSLDSYTGELFF. For the CDR3, the DNA is TGCGCCAGCAGCCCGTCCCTCGACAGTTACACCGGGGAGCTGTTTTTT.

This clonotype occurred many times. The chain has TRBV28 and TRBJ1-2; 10 bases map to TRBD1. From germline, CDR1 is MDHEN and CDR2 SYDVKM. The CDR3 loop spans 15 amino acids. The V segment lost 7 bases and the J segment 8 bases; nucleotides outside the gene matches: 13. CDR3 DNA sequence: TGTGCCAGCAATTCAAATCCGACAGGGGGCGGGGGCTACACCTTC. This gives the protein CASNSNPTGGGGYTF.

This clonotype appeared a few times. A single base is all that separates this from a far larger clone, so a read error is likely. Because the CDR3 is missing its conserved closing phenylalanine or tryptophan, this is likely a read error. The genes are TRBV6-2 or TRBV6-3 and TRBJ2-2; D gene uncertain. V was trimmed by 2 bases and J by 6 bases, leaving 4 bases between them. The germline V gene has CDR1 MNHEY and CDR2 SVGEGT. The CDR3 runs to 12 residues. The CDR3 loop reads CASSYAAGELFL. Here the CDR3 DNA reads TGTGCCAGCAGTTACGCAGCCGGGGAGCTGTTTCTT.

This clonotype was seen repeatedly, ten times or more. The genes are TRBV3-1 and TRBJ1-3; a possible D gene is TRBD1 (5 bases). CDR3 length equals 15 residues. Trimming stripped 5 bases from V and 0 bases from J, with 11 bases between. From germline, CDR1 is LGHDT and CDR2 YNNKEL (reference sequence). The DNA for the CDR3 is TGTGCCAGCAGCATGGCAGGGTTCTCTGGAAACACCATATATTTT. Amino acid sequence: CASSMAGFSGNTIYF.

Of note for this clonotype: This likely comes from a read error, as the CDR3 has no conserved phenylalanine or tryptophan at its end. The V gene is TRBV3-1, the J gene TRBJ2-4, with no clear D. There are 16 residues in the CDR3. The V end lost 1 base, the J end lost 4 bases, and 14 bases lay between the germline ends. Germline-derived CDR1 and CDR2 are LGHDT and YNNKEL (reference sequence). The CDR3 DNA is TGTGCCAGCAGCCAAGGGTCATCCCCGAGGAAAAACATTCAGTACTCC. Amino acid sequence: CASSQGSSPRKNIQYS.

This clonotype was counted at least ten times. As DNA, the CDR3 is TGTGCCAGCAGCTTAACGTTCGGCTCCTTAAGGGGGAATGAGCAGTTCTTC. It is translated as CASSLTFGSLRGNEQFF. The chain uses TRBV7-2 and TRBJ2-1; possible D gene TRBD1, 6 bases. Germline values: CDR1 SGHTA, CDR2 FQGNSA. The CDR3 is 17 amino acids. The germline V and J ends were trimmed by 2 bases and 7 bases, with 21 bases remaining between them.

Many counts were recorded for this clonotype. The gene calls are TRBV4-2 and TRBJ1-4; 8 bases are a match to TRBD1. In germline, CDR1 is LGHNA, CDR2 YNFKEQ. This CDR3 region has 15 residues. With 4 bases clipped from V and 3 bases from J, the junction kept 4 bases outside the gene matches. The CDR3 is CASSLQTGANEKLFF. The CDR3, as DNA: TGTGCCAGCAGCCTCCAGACAGGGGCTAATGAAAAACTGTTTTTT.

This clonotype was seen at least ten times. This chain links TRBV9 with TRBJ2-2; TRBD2 aligns across 8 bases. Germline trimming cut 4 bases from V and 5 bases from J; bases unmatched to any gene: 7. Germline CDR1 reads SGDLS; CDR2 reads YYNGEE. The CDR3 runs 15 residues. Here the CDR3 reads CASSPSGRNTGELFF. The CDR3 nucleotides are TGTGCCAGCAGCCCCAGCGGGAGAAATACCGGGGAGCTGTTTTTT.

A word on this clonotype: This likely stems from a read error, as it lies one base from a far larger clone. J is TRBJ2-3 and V is TRBV7-9, with no clear D. The better agreement between TRBJ1-5 and the DNA end casts doubt on the J call. Germline V gene sequence: CDR1 SEHNR, CDR2 FQNEAQ (reference sequence). The CDR3 loop spans 14 amino acids. CDR3 sequence: CASSLQRSTDTQHF. DNA of the CDR3: TGTGCCAGCAGCCTACAGAGAAGCACAGATACGCAGCATTTT.